One and the same sample provided the 21 T cell receptor beta chains below, sequenced in a study of OX40 agonist ivuxolimab in advanced cancers. Assay used: immunoSEQ multiplex PCR; TCRdb lists only in-frame clones, some missing. The sample lists roughly 56,000 clones; about 91% were seen once. Sample: CD4+ or CD8+ T cells sorted from blood, taken in a trial of the OX40 agonist ivuxolimab. All receptors derive from an adult with an advanced solid tumor such as melanoma, head and neck, liver or kidney cancer.

This chain connects TRBV19 to TRBJ1-1; D remains ambiguous. This CDR3 contains 15 residues. With 7 bases removed from V and 3 bases from J, the gap between germline ends came to 18 bases. Germline CDR1 and CDR2: LNHDA and SQIVND (reference sequence). In DNA form, the CDR3 reads TGTGCCAGTAACGGGCCCAGAGGGCTGGACACTGAAGCTTTCTTT. It specifies CASNGPRGLDTEAFF.

The chain links TRBV29-1 to TRBJ2-7, with D possibly matching TRBD2 (6 bases). From germline, CDR1 is SQVTM and CDR2 ANQGSEA. V was shortened by 7 bases and J by 2 bases, with 24 bases between the two germline ends. The CDR3 runs 16 residues. The CDR3 DNA follows: TGCAGCGCCCTTATCCAAAAATATGCGGGAACCTACGAGCAGTACTTC. Protein sequence: CSALIQKYAGTYEQYF.

The chain combines TRBV13 with TRBJ2-1, with D hard to call. This CDR3 has 14 amino acids. Germline assignment: CDR1 PRHDT and CDR2 FYEKMQ (reference sequence). The germline V and J ends were trimmed by 1 base and 5 bases, with 9 bases remaining between them. CDR3 loop: CASSLAQLDNEQFF. Here the CDR3 DNA reads TGTGCCAGCAGCTTAGCACAGCTTGACAATGAGCAGTTCTTC.

The V call is TRBV14, the J call TRBJ2-7; tentative D call: TRBD2 (5 bases). The CDR3 is made up of 13 amino acids. Trimming stripped 1 base from V and 3 bases from J, with 7 bases between. Germline V gene sequence: CDR1 SGHDN, CDR2 FVKESK. DNA for the CDR3: TGTGCCAGCAGCCAAGGGACTCGCTACGAGCAGTACTTC. Amino acids: CASSQGTRYEQYF.

This CDR3 is CASSSDSNNEQFF. In DNA form, the CDR3 reads TGTGCCAGCAGCTCCGACAGCAACAATGAGCAGTTCTTC. The chain links TRBV7-3 to TRBJ2-1; tentatively, D is TRBD1 (5 bases). Germline V lookup: CDR1 SGHTA, CDR2 FQGTGA. The CDR3 is 13 residues long. Trimming left V 4 bases short and J 5 bases short, with 9 bases between.

V gene TRBV27 combines with J gene TRBJ2-7; D is unclear. The CDR3 is made up of 15 amino acids. V shed 3 bases and J shed 4 bases, with 16 bases lying between them. In germline, CDR1 is MNHEY, CDR2 SMNVEV (reference sequence). This CDR3 is CASSLSSSSIYEQYF. The DNA of the CDR3 is TGTGCCAGCAGTTTGAGTTCATCCAGCATTTACGAGCAGTACTTC.

CDR3 amino acids: CASSLSSTSTDTQYF. In DNA, the CDR3 is TGTGCCAGCAGTTTATCGTCGACTAGCACAGATACGCAGTATTTT. The chain uses TRBV28 and TRBJ2-3; D remains ambiguous. This CDR3 comprises 15 residues. V was clipped by 1 base and J by 0 bases, with 8 bases between them. Germline CDR1 MDHEN, CDR2 SYDVKM.

The rearrangement links TRBV7-9 to TRBJ2-5, with D possibly matching TRBD2 (6 bases). The V end lost 7 bases, the J end lost 5 bases, and 14 bases lay between the germline ends. Germline V gene lookup returns CDR1 SEHNR and CDR2 FQNEAQ (reference sequence). CDR3 size: 13 residues. The CDR3 bases are TGTGCCAGCACCAGGTGGGGACTCGAGACCCAGTACTTC. It is translated as CASTRWGLETQYF.

The V call is TRBV6-5, the J call TRBJ2-7, with 7 bases matching TRBD1. CDR1 and CDR2 from the germline V gene are MNHEY and SVGAGI. This CDR3 comprises 16 residues. The V segment lost 4 bases and the J segment 0 bases; nucleotides outside the gene matches: 9. CDR3 nucleotides: TGTGCCAGCAGTTTACTCTGGACAGGAAGCTCCTACGAGCAGTACTTC. Protein: CASSLLWTGSSYEQYF.

The chain carries TRBV5-6 and TRBJ2-3; D is unclear. The CDR3 has 14 residues. Germline loops: CDR1 SGHDT, CDR2 YYEEEE. Trimming cost V 3 bases and J 3 bases, with 11 bases left between them. Here the CDR3 DNA reads TGTGCCAGCAGCTCGTTGGGGTCGACAGATACGCAGTATTTT. The encoded protein is CASSSLGSTDTQYF.

A single count supports this clone. The chain employs TRBV4-2 and TRBJ1-5; D remains unclear. This CDR3 contains 18 residues. In germline, CDR1 is LGHNA, CDR2 YNFKEQ. V gave up 1 base and J gave up 0 bases, with 16 bases separating them. CDR3 in amino acids: CASSQVYSPDYSNQPQHF. In DNA, the CDR3 is TGTGCCAGCAGCCAAGTTTATAGTCCGGATTATAGCAATCAGCCCCAGCATTTT.

V usage is TRBV6-6 and J usage is TRBJ2-1; no firm D call. V gave up 2 bases and J gave up 6 bases, with 11 bases separating them. This CDR3 region has 14 residues. Germline loops: CDR1 MNHNY, CDR2 SVGAGI (reference sequence). The CDR3 nucleotides read TGTGCCAGCAGTTACGCCCGGGCTTCCAATGAGCAGTTCTTC. Amino acids: CASSYARASNEQFF.

This chain connects TRBV7-3 to TRBJ2-1; TRBD2 matches 8 bases. J was trimmed by 0 bases and V by 5 bases; bases with no gene match: 6. This CDR3 has 16 amino acids. CDR1 and CDR2 from the germline V gene are SGHTA and FQGTGA. In nucleotides, the CDR3 is TGTGCCAGCAGCCCAACTAGCGGCAGCTCCTACAATGAGCAGTTCTTC. This encodes CASSPTSGSSYNEQFF.

The chain couples TRBV2 to TRBJ2-4; 10 nucleotides align to TRBD2. CDR3 size: 15 residues. Germline-derived CDR1 and CDR2 are SNHLY and FYNNEI. V shed 6 bases, J shed 3 bases, and the junction held 5 bases outside the gene matches. The CDR3 sequence: CASSSAGGNKNIQYF. CDR3 in DNA: TGTGCCAGCAGCTCAGCGGGAGGGAACAAAAACATTCAGTACTTC.

The rearrangement uses TRBV5-6 and TRBJ1-2; 11 positions agree with TRBD1. The CDR3 consists of 14 residues. Looked up from germline, CDR1 is SGHDT and CDR2 is YYEEEE. The junction had 4 bases not matched to a gene; V was cut back by 2 bases and J by 7 bases. CDR3 residues: CASSFSGTGGGYTF. The CDR3 DNA sequence: TGTGCCAGCAGCTTTTCCGGGACAGGGGGTGGCTACACCTTC.

The chain recombines TRBV5-6 with TRBJ2-1; D is perhaps TRBD2 (5 bases). The CDR3 consists of 18 residues. The V gene's germline CDR1 is SGHDT and CDR2 YYEEEE. The ends were cut back, 2 bases at V and 4 bases at J, with 22 bases in the middle. CDR3 coding DNA: TGTGCCAGCAGCTTTCTAGCCGGCTCCACCATTGGGTACAATGAGCAGTTCTTC. This translates into CASSFLAGSTIGYNEQFF.

The rearrangement links TRBV27 to TRBJ2-7; 9 bases are shared with TRBD1. The CDR3 loop spans 15 amino acids. After removal of 7 bases from V and 6 bases from J, the junction contained 13 bases not matched to a gene. Germline V gene lookup returns CDR1 MNHEY and CDR2 SMNVEV (reference sequence). The CDR3 DNA follows: TGTGCCAGCAACACAGTCGGGACAGGGCTCGGCGAGCAGTACTTC. It codes for CASNTVGTGLGEQYF.

The chain has TRBV27 and TRBJ1-1; a possible D gene is TRBD1 (6 bases). The germline V gene encodes CDR1 MNHEY and CDR2 SMNVEV (reference sequence). CDR3 size: 16 residues. The V gene lost 4 bases and the J gene lost 1 base, with 16 bases spanning the gap. The CDR3 coding sequence is TGTGCCAGCAGTTCGCACACCGCGGGACAGAACACTGAAGCTTTCTTT. Amino acids: CASSSHTAGQNTEAFF.

This chain joins TRBV10-3 and TRBJ1-5; D is unresolved. This CDR3 region has 14 residues. V gave up 0 bases and J gave up 6 bases, with 9 bases separating them. Looked up from germline, CDR1 is ENHRY and CDR2 is SYGVKD. CDR3 sequence reads: CAISESMGGQPQHF. CDR3 bases: TGTGCCATCAGTGAGTCGATGGGTGGTCAGCCCCAGCATTTT.

V gene TRBV28 combines with J gene TRBJ1-1; D is unclear. Germline V lookup: CDR1 MDHEN, CDR2 SYDVKM. The CDR3 has 12 amino acids. With 6 bases removed from V and 5 bases from J, the gap between germline ends came to 10 bases. The CDR3 bases are TGTGCCAGCAGCCCTCTGATGACTGAAGCTTTCTTT. Amino acids: CASSPLMTEAFF.

The V and J genes are TRBV11-2 and TRBJ2-1; TRBD2 agrees at 12 bases. Germline lookup yields CDR1 SGHAT and CDR2 FQNNGV. The CDR3 has 15 residues. V gave up 5 bases and J gave up 9 bases; unmatched junction bases: 8. The DNA of the CDR3 is TGTGCCAGCAGCGTGGGGACTAGCGGGTGGGGTGAGCAGTTCTTC. Translation: CASSVGTSGWGEQFF.